The rows below give T cell receptor beta chains drawn from one sample of a study of T cells in Graves' hyperthyroidism and ophthalmopathy. MiXCR, applied by TCRdb to the multiplex PCR reads, yields one record per CDR3 protein. The table includes about 380,000 distinct CDR3 sequences, around 14% detected once. Sequencing used blood. These TCRs come from an older woman with Graves' hyperthyroidism. Each CDR3 is given with its conserved first and last residue. D genes are given only for firm matches. Expanded clones get a size class; other rows say once, few or many, or leave the size out.

>TRBV5-1|.|TRBJ2-5|many
CASSFLTSGPQETQYF
TGCGCCAGCAGCTTCCTGACCAGCGGGCCTCAAGAGACCCAGTACTTC
>TRBV20-1|TRBD1|TRBJ2-5|.
CSARDGAGGETQYF
TGCAGTGCTAGAGATGGGGCAGGGGGAGAGACCCAGTACTTC
>TRBV14|TRBD2|TRBJ2-4|.
CASSQGLAGGFNIQYF
TGTGCCAGCAGCCAAGGACTAGCGGGAGGTTTCAACATTCAGTACTTC
>TRBV2|TRBD1|TRBJ2-3|many
CASSEAGTGGYTDTQYF
TGTGCCAGCAGTGAAGCCGGGACAGGGGGCTACACAGATACGCAGTATTTT
>TRBV5-1|TRBD1|TRBJ2-7|few
CASSSGTGGVGEQYF
TGCGCCAGCAGCTCCGGGACAGGGGGCGTTGGCGAGCAGTACTTC
>TRBV20-1|.|TRBJ1-3|.
CSARERDTIYF
TGCAGTGCTAGAGAGAGGGACACCATATATTTT
>TRBV5-1|.|TRBJ2-3|many
CASSFKDSTDTQYF
TGCGCCAGCAGCTTTAAGGATAGCACAGATACGCAGTATTTT
>TRBV12-3/TRBV12-4|.|TRBJ2-3|many
CASRRDLDNTDTQYF
TGTGCCAGCAGACGGGACCTTGATAACACAGATACGCAGTATTTT
>TRBV5-1|.|TRBJ2-3|many
CASSLGAGTFDTQYF
TGCGCCAGCAGCTTGGGTGCAGGGACTTTCGATACGCAGTATTTT
>TRBV12-5|.|TRBJ1-1|many
CASGLVTGRGTEAFF
TGTGCTAGTGGTTTGGTCACAGGAAGGGGCACTGAAGCTTTCTTT
>TRBV19|TRBD1|TRBJ2-2|few
CASNSGTGGAGELFF
TGTGCCAGTAACTCCGGGACAGGGGGTGCCGGGGAGCTGTTTTTT
>TRBV10-3|.|TRBJ2-1|.
CAISESRGIENEQFF
TGTGCCATCAGTGAGTCGAGGGGAATCGAAAATGAGCAGTTCTTC
>TRBV3-1|TRBD1|TRBJ2-5|many
CASSLTGTARGETQYF
TGTGCCAGCAGCCTCACCGGGACAGCGAGGGGAGAGACCCAGTACTTC
>TRBV2|TRBD2|TRBJ2-5|many
CASSEARTSGTQETQYF
TGTGCCAGCAGTGAGGCCCGGACTAGCGGGACGCAAGAGACCCAGTACTTC
>TRBV20-1|TRBD2|TRBJ2-1|.
CSAPGTSAQHEQFF
TGCAGTGCTCCCGGGACTAGCGCCCAGCATGAGCAGTTCTTC
>TRBV2|TRBD2|TRBJ2-3|many
CASKSGTSTDTQYF
TGTGCCAGCAAGAGCGGGACTAGCACAGATACGCAGTATTTT
>TRBV12-3/TRBV12-4|.|TRBJ1-2|.
CASSFNSYGYTF
TGTGCCAGCAGCTTTAATTCCTATGGCTACACCTTC
>TRBV2|TRBD2|TRBJ2-3|many
CASSPRWLAEGGDTQYF
TGTGCCAGCAGTCCGCGGTGGCTAGCGGAGGGAGGAGATACGCAGTATTTT
>TRBV10-3|TRBD2|TRBJ2-7|many
CAISPGTTYEQYF
TGTGCCATCAGCCCCGGGACTACTTACGAGCAGTACTTC
>TRBV2|.|TRBJ2-1|many
CASWGRYYNEQFF
TGTGCCAGCTGGGGACGGTACTACAATGAGCAGTTCTTC
>TRBV5-6|.|TRBJ2-3|.
CASSLRHGEDTQYF
TGTGCCAGCAGTCTCCGACATGGAGAAGATACGCAGTATTTT
>TRBV15|.|TRBJ1-2|many
CATSRDSRAYYGYTF
TGTGCCACCAGCAGAGATTCCAGGGCCTACTATGGCTACACCTTC
>TRBV5-1|.|TRBJ2-5|many
CASSSDVKETQYF
TGCGCCAGCAGCTCGGACGTGAAAGAGACCCAGTACTTC
>TRBV20-1|.|TRBJ1-6|many
CSARAAGYNSPLHF
TGCAGTGCTAGAGCAGCAGGGTATAATTCACCCCTCCACTTT
>TRBV3-1|.|TRBJ2-4|few
CASSGVGAKNIQYF
TGTGCCAGCAGTGGGGTGGGGGCCAAAAACATTCAGTACTTC
>TRBV3-1|.|TRBJ2-3|many
CASSLWRGDTDTQYF
TGTGCCAGCAGCCTCTGGAGGGGGGACACAGATACGCAGTATTTT
>TRBV4-1|.|TRBJ2-3|few
CASSQSGLMSTDTQYF
TGCGCCAGCAGCCAGTCCGGACTGATGAGCACAGATACGCAGTATTTT
>TRBV24-1|.|TRBJ1-1|many
CATSDLTGRQAFF
TGTGCCACCAGTGATTTGACGGGCAGGCAAGCTTTCTTT
>TRBV18|.|TRBJ1-4|many
CASSPPSWGQEKLFF
TGTGCCAGCTCACCACCGTCCTGGGGGCAGGAAAAACTGTTTTTT
>TRBV12-3/TRBV12-4|.|TRBJ2-1|many
CASSDVAGQDEQFF
TGTGCCAGCAGTGACGTAGCGGGACAGGACGAGCAGTTCTTC
>TRBV15|.|TRBJ2-7|many
CATSSTGTIAYEQYF
TGTGCCACCAGCAGCACCGGGACAATAGCCTACGAGCAGTACTTC
>TRBV7-2|TRBD2|TRBJ2-1|.
CASSNPGLAGVASYNEQFF
TGTGCCAGCAGCAACCCGGGACTAGCGGGAGTAGCGTCCTACAATGAGCAGTTCTTC
>TRBV2|TRBD2|TRBJ2-7|many
CASSGGRSYEQYF
TGTGCCAGTTCGGGGGGGAGATCCTACGAGCAGTACTTC
>TRBV7-9|TRBD2|TRBJ2-1|.
CASSLETRLAGSLYNEQFF
TGTGCCAGCAGCTTAGAAACTCGGCTAGCGGGAAGCTTGTACAATGAGCAGTTCTTC
>TRBV5-8|TRBD1|TRBJ2-7|few
CASSLVRGRSGQYF
TGTGCCAGCAGCTTGGTCAGGGGGCGCTCGGGGCAGTACTTC
>TRBV13|TRBD1|TRBJ2-3|.
CASSRAGTGVTDTQYF
TGTGCCAGCAGTCGAGCCGGGACAGGGGTGACAGATACGCAGTATTTT
>TRBV30|.|TRBJ1-2|many
CAWSNTNYGYTF
TGTGCCTGGAGTAATACAAACTATGGCTACACCTTC
>TRBV11-2|TRBD2|TRBJ2-1|few
CASSTGIVAGGQVYNEQFF
TGTGCCAGCAGCACCGGGATTGTAGCGGGAGGGCAGGTCTACAATGAGCAGTTCTTC
>TRBV11-2|.|TRBJ2-4|.
CASSLVRGSKNIQYF
TGTGCCAGCAGCTTAGTTCGGGGGAGCAAAAACATTCAGTACTTC
>TRBV4-2|TRBD2|TRBJ2-1|.
CASSQDVDGLAGRGEQFF
TGTGCCAGCAGCCAAGATGTCGACGGACTAGCGGGACGGGGTGAGCAGTTCTTC
>TRBV20-1|TRBD2|TRBJ2-7|many
CSASLAGGFYEQYF
TGCAGTGCTAGTTTAGCGGGAGGGTTCTACGAGCAGTACTTC
>TRBV28|TRBD1|TRBJ1-1|many
CAVTGDTEAFF
TGTGCCGTTACAGGGGACACTGAAGCTTTCTTT
>TRBV24-1|.|TRBJ2-2|many
CATSEMDRDTGELFF
TGTGCCACCAGTGAGATGGATCGAGACACCGGGGAGCTGTTTTTT
>TRBV28|.|TRBJ1-1|many
CASSEQGRNTEAFF
TGTGCCAGCAGTGAACAGGGTCGGAACACTGAAGCTTTCTTT
>TRBV5-1|TRBD1|TRBJ1-3|.
CASSPYGTEVGTIYF
TGCGCCAGCAGCCCGTACGGGACAGAAGTTGGCACCATATATTTT
>TRBV29-1|TRBD2|TRBJ2-7|.
CSVGLAGVPNGQYF
TGCAGCGTTGGGCTAGCGGGAGTTCCCAACGGGCAGTACTTC